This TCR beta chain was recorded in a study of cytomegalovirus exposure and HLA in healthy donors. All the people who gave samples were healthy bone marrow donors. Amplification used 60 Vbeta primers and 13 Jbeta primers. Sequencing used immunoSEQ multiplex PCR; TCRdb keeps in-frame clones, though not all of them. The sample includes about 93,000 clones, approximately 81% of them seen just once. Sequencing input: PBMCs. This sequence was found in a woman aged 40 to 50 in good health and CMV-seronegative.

CDR3 nucleotide sequence: TGTGCCAGCAGCTCCTCATCTACCCCGGGTCAGTCGGTGTGCAAAGCTTTCTTT. Its protein is CASSSSSTPGQSVCKAFF. The chain links TRBV12-1 to TRBJ1-1. TRBV12-1 is termed a pseudogene. The CDR3 runs 18 residues.